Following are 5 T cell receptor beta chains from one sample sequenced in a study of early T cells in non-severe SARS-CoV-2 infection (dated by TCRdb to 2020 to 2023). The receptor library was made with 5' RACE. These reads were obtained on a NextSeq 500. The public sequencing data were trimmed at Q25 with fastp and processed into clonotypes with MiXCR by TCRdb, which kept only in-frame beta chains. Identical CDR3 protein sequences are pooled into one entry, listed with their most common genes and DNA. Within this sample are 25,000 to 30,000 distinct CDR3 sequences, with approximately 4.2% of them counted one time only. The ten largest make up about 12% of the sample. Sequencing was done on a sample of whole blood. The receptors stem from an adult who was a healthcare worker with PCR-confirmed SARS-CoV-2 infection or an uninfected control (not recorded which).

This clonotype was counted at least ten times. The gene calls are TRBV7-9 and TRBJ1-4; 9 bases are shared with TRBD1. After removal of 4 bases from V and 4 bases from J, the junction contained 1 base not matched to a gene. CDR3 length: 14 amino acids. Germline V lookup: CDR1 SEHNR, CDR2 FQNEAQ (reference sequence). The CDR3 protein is CASSSGQGNEKLFF. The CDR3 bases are TGTGCCAGCAGCTCGGGACAGGGTAATGAAAAACTGTTTTTT.

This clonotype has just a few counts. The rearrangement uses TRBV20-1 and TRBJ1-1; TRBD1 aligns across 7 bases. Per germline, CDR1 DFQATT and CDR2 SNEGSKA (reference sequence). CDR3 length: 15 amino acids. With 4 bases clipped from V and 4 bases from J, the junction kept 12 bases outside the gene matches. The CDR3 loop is CSAMDQGVAGTEAFF. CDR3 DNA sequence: TGCAGTGCTATGGATCAGGGGGTAGCGGGCACTGAAGCTTTCTTT.

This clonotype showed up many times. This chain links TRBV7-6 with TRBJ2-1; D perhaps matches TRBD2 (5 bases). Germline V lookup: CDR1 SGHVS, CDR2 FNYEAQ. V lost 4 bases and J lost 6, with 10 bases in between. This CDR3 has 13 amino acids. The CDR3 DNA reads TGTGCCAGCAGCTCTCAACTAGGCAATGAGCAGTTCTTC. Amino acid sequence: CASSSQLGNEQFF. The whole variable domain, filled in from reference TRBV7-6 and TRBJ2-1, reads GAGVSQSPRYKVTKRGQDVALRCDPISGHVSLYWYRQALGQGPEFLTYFNYEAQQDKSGLPNDRFSAERPEGSISTLTIQRTEQRDSAMYRCASSSQLGNEQFFGPGTRLTVL.

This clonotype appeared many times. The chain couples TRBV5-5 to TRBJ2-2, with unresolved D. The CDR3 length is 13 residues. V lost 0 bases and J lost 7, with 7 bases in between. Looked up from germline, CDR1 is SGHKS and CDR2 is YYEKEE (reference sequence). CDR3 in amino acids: CASSLAVNGELFF. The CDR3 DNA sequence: TGTGCCAGCAGCTTGGCCGTGAACGGGGAGCTGTTTTTT.

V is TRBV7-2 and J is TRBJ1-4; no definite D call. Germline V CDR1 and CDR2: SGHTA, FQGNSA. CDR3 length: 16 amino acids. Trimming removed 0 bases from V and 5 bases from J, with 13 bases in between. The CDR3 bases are TGTGCCAGCAGCTTAGCGCAATCCCGGACGAATGAAAAACTGTTTTTT. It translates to CASSLAQSRTNEKLFF.